The clone carrying this T cell receptor (beta chain) turned up a few times. TCRdb's table, derived via immunoSEQ multiplex PCR, lists solely in-frame clones and lacks some. The profile shows approximately 60,000 clones, about 86% of them singletons. This sample is part of a study of T cells in tuberculosis. Looked up from germline, CDR1 is SGHVS and CDR2 is FQNEAQ. The V and J ends lost 2 bases and 4 bases respectively, with 9 bases between them. The length of the CDR3 is 13 residues. Thawed, overnight-rested PBMC were stained with GMM-loaded CD1B tetramer, viability dye and anti-CD3, then sorted. C32 glucose monomycolate from Rhodococcus equi was loaded onto the CD1B tetramers.

Specimen: CD1b-GMM tetramer-negative cells sorted from PBMCs. This chain joins TRBV7-8 and TRBJ2-7, with D perhaps TRBD1 (7 bases). The receptor was isolated from an adult woman with latent tuberculosis. CDR3 bases: TGTGCCAGCAGCTTACAGGGGGGATACGAGCAGTACTTC. Translated: CASSLQGGYEQYF.